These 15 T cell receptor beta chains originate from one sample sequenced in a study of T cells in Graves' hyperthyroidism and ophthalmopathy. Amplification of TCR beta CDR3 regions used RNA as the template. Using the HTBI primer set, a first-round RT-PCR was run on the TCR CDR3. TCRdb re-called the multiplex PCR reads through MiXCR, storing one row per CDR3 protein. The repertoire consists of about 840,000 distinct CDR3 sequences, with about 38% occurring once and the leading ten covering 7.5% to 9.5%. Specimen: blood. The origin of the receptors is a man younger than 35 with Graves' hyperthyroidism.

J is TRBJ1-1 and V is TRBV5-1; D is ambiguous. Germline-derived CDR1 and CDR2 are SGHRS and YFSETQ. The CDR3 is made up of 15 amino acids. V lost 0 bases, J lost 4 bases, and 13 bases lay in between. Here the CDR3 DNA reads TGCGCCAGCAGCTTGGCCAGGACGGCTTTCACTGAAGCTTTCTTT. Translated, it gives CASSLARTAFTEAFF.

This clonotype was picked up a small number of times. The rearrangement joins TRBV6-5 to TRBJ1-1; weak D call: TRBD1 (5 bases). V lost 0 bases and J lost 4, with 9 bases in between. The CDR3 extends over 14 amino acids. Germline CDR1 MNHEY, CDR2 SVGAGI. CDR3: CASSYSDSLTEAFF. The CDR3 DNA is TGTGCCAGCAGTTACTCCGACAGTCTCACTGAAGCTTTCTTT.

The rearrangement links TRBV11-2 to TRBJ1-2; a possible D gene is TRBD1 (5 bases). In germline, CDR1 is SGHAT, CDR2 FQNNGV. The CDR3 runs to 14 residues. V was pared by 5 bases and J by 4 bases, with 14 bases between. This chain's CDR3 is CASSPILGAYGYTF. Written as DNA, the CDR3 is TGTGCCAGCAGCCCGATACTCGGGGCCTATGGCTACACCTTC.

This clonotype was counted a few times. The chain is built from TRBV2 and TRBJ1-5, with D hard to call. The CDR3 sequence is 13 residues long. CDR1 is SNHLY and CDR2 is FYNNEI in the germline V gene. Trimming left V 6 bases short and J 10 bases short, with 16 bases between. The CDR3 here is CASSAGDRKPQHF. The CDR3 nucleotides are TGTGCCAGCAGCGCAGGAGACCGAAAACCCCAGCATTTT.

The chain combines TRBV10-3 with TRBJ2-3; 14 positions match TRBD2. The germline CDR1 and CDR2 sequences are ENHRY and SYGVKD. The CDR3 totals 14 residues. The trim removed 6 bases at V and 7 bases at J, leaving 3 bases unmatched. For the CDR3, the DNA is TGTGCCATCAGGGGGACTAGCGGGAGAAATACGCAGTATTTT. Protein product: CAIRGTSGRNTQYF.

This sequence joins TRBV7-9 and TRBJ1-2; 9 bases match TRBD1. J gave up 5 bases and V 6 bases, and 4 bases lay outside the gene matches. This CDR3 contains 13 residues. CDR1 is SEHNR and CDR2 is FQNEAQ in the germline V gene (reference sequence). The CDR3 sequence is CASSTGGGYGYTF. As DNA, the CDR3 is TGTGCCAGCAGTACAGGGGGCGGGTATGGCTACACCTTC.

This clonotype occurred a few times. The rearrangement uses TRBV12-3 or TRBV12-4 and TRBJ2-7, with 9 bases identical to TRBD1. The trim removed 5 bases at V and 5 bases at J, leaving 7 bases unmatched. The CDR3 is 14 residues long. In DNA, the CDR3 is TGTGCCAGCAGTCCCCGGGACAGGGAGGACGAGCAGTACTTC. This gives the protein CASSPRDREDEQYF.

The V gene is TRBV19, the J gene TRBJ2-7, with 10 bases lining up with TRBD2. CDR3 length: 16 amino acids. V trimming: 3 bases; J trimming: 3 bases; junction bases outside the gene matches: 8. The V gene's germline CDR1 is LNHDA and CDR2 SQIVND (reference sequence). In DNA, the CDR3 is TGTGCCAGTAGTATCGGCGGACTAGCGGTGGACTACGAGCAGTACTTC. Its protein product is CASSIGGLAVDYEQYF.

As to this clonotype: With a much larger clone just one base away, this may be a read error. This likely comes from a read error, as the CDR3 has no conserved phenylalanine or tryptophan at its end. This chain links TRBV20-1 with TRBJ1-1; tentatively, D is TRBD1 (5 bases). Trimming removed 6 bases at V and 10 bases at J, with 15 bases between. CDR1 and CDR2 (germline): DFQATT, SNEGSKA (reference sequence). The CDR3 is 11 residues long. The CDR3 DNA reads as TGCAGTGCGATCGGAGGTGGGGGAGCTTTCTCT. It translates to CSAIGGGGAFS.

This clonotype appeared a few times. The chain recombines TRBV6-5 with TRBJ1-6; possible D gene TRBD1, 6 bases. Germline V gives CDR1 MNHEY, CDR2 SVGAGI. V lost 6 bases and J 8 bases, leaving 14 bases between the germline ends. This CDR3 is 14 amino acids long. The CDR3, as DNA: TGTGCCAGCAGCTGGGGGGACAAGCATTCACCCCTCCACTTT. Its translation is CASSWGDKHSPLHF.

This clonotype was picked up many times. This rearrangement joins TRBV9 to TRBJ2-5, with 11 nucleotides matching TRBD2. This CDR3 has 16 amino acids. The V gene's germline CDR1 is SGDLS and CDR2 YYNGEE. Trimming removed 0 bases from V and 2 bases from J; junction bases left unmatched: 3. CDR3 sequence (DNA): TGTGCCAGCAGCGTAGAGGGACTAGCGGTACAAGAGACCCAGTACTTC. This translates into CASSVEGLAVQETQYF.

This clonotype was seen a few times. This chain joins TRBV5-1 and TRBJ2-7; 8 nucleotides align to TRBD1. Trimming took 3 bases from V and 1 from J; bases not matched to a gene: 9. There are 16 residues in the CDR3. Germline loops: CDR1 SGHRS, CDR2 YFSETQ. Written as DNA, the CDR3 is TGCGCCAGCAGCTCTGCCTCGGACAGGGCGTCCTACGAGCAGTACTTC. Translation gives CASSSASDRASYEQYF. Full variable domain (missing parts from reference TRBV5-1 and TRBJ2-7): KAGVTQTPRYLIKTRGQQVTLSCSPISGHRSVSWYQQTPGQGLQFLFEYFSETQRNKGNFPGRFSGRQFSNSRSEMNVSTLELGDSALYLCASSSASDRASYEQYFGPGTRLTVT.

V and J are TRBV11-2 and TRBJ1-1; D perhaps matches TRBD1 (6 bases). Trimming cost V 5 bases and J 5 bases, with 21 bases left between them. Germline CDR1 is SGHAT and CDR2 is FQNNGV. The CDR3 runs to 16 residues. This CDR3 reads CASSRKTTGGETEAFF. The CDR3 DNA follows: TGTGCCAGCAGCCGAAAGACGACAGGAGGGGAGACTGAAGCTTTCTTT.

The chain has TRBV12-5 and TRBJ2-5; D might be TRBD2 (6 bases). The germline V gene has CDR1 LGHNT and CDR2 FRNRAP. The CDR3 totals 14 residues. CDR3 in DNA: TGTGCCAGCAGTTATGCGCTGGGGGGAGAGACCCAGTACTTC. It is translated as CASSYALGGETQYF. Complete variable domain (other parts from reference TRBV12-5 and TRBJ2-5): DARVTQTPRHKVTEMGQEVTMRCQPILGHNTVFWYRQTMMQGLELLAYFRNRAPLDDSGMPKDRFSAEMPDATLATLKIQPSEPRDSAVYFCASSYALGGETQYFGPGTRLLVL.

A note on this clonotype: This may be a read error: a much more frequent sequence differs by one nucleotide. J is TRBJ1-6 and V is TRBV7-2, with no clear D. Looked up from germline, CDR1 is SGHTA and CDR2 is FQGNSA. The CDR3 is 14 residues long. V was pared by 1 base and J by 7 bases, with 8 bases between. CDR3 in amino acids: CASSLGSLNSPLHF. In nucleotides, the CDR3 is TGTGCCAGCAGCTTAGGCAGTCTGAATTCACCCCTCCACTTT. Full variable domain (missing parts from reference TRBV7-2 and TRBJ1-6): GAGVSQSPSNKVTEKGKDVELRCDPISGHTALYWYRQSLGQGLEFLIYFQGNSAPDKSGLPSDRFSAERTGGSVSTLTIQRTQQEDSAVYLCASSLGSLNSPLHFGNGTRLTVT.